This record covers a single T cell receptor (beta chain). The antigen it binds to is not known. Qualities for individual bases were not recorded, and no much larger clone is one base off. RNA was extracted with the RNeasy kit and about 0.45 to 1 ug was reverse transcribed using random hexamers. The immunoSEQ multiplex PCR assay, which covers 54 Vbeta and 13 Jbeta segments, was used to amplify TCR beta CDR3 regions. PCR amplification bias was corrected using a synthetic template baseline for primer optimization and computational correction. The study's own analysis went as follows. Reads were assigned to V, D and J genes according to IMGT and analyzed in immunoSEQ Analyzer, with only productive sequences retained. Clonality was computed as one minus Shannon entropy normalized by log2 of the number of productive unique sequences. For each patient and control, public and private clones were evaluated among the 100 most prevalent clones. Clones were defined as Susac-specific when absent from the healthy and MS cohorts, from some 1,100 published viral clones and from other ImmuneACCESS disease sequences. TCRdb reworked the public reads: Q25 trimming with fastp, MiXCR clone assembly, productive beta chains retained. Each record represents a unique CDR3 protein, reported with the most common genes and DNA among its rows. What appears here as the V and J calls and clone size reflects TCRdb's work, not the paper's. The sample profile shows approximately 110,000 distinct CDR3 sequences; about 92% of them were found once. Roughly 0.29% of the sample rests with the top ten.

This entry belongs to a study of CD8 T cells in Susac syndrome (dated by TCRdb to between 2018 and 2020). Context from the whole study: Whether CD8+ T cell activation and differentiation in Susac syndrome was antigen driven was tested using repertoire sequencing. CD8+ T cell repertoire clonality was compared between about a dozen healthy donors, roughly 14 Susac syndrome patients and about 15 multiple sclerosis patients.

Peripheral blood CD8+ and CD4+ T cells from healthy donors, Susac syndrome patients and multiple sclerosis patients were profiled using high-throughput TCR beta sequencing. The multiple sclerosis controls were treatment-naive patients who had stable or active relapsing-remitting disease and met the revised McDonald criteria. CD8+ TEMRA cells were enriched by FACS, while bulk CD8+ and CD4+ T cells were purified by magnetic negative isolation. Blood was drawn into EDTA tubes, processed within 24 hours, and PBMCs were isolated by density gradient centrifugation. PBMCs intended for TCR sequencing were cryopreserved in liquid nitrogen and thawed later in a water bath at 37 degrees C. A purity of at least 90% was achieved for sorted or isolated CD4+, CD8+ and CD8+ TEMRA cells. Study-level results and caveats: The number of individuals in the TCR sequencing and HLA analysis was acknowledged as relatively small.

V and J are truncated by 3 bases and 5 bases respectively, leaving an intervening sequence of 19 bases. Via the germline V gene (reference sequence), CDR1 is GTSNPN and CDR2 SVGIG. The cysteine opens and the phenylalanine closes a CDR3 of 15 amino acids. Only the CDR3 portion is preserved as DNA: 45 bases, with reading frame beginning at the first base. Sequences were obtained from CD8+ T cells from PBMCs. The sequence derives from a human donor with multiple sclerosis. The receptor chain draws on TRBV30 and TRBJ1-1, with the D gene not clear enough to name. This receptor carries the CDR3 CAWSPLAGEWTEAFF. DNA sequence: TGTGCCTGGAGCCCTCTCGCCGGGGAGTGGACTGAAGCTTTCTTT.